Listed here is a single T cell receptor beta chain. Antigen specificity is unknown. The data are from a study of T-cell reconstitution after alpha-beta-depleted transplantation in children. Overall study results and limits: At around two months after transplant, the alpha-beta T cells were reportedly derived from several hundred expanded clones that came from non-depleted graft cells.

The TCRbeta library was prepared with unique molecular identifiers. MiXCR, run by TCRdb on the PCR reads, gives a single entry per CDR3 protein. Of some 600,000 distinct CDR3 sequences in the sample, over 10% were seen once. The length of the CDR3 is 12 residues. The V and J ends lost 6 bases and 3 bases, in that order; junction bases with no gene match: 3. Germline CDR1 is SQVTM and CDR2 is ANQGSEA. The TCR was taken from a male patient younger than 18 who had a stem cell transplant for acute myeloid leukemia, so the T cells may come from the graft donor. Source: PBMCs, mostly from graft donor cells, taken 360 days after TCRalphabeta/CD19-depleted stem cell transplant. The V call is TRBV29-1, the J call TRBJ1-2, with 8 bases fitting TRBD1. The CDR3, as DNA: TGCAGCGTATCACAGGGGGACTATGGCTACACCTTC. Its protein is CSVSQGDYGYTF.